This T cell receptor beta chain was recovered during a study of cytomegalovirus exposure and HLA in healthy donors (TCRdb year 2017). About the study as a whole: In an earlier analysis of 550 to 750 of the donors, about 260 Gb of sequence data and just under 120 million unique TCR beta sequences from 180 million or so T cells were reported. An early release that covered about 600 HLA-typed donors contained approximately 300 gigabases of sequencing data and 65 million to 100 million unique TCR sequences. Of the roughly 400 genotyped donors, over 70% fell in the genetic ancestry cluster associated with self-reported Caucasian donors. The aim of the study was to test whether cataloging public T cell receptors could identify signatures of past pathogen exposure. Using immunosequencing, the study profiled T cell repertoires from roughly 650 subjects and related those repertoires to cytomegalovirus serostatus. Along with the roughly 700-subject first cohort, a separate validation cohort of over 90 different subjects was used. High-throughput TCR immunosequencing, statistical association of individual TCRs with disease status, and machine learning were combined to predict cytomegalovirus infection status. A later analysis re-analyzed previously published TCR beta repertoires from 660 or so donors and added high-resolution HLA genotyping to study TCR occurrence patterns. The later analysis used no new phenotypic data to find candidate immune exposures, relying instead on TCR beta sequences and their occurrence across donors. In an earlier analysis of 500 to 650 of the donors, high-throughput TCR beta sequencing was used to judge whether each TCR beta V gene segment behaved as functional or pseudogenic. Alongside the repertoire data, information on donor age, sex, ethnicity and CMV serostatus was compiled. A later genetic analysis used genome-wide SNP genotypes for about 60% of the roughly 670 donors, treating that subset as a discovery cohort. Every repertoire in the discovery cohort had been generated on one and the same sequencing platform. Class I and class II HLA loci were covered by the typing at four-digit resolution. Typing coverage varied by locus: 629-630 donors for A, B, C, DRB1 and DQB1; approximately 500 for DQA1; around 610 for DPA1; 450 to 480 for DPB1. Several DR-DQ haplotypes were handled as single units for association and clustering because linkage in the cohort was strong. Across about 370 genotyped donors of the cohort, an average of roughly 250,000 unique TCR beta nucleotide sequences per donor were sequenced, and roughly 20% of those sequences were non-productive. Broad study findings and their caveats: Correlated functional status among segregating V segments might be attributable to linkage disequilibrium, but an unknown experimental factor could not be ruled out. This cohort had only TCR beta chains sequenced, and the lack of alpha or paired-chain data limited which features could be detected. Some IMGT-functional V segments, including TRBV6-2 and TRBV6-3, could not be distinguished by the 87-base-pair reads and were therefore excluded. A later analysis reported that several top co-occurrence clusters appeared linked to parvovirus B19, influenza, CMV and Epstein-Barr virus. In a later genetic analysis, fewer N-insertions in productive TCRs were reported among donors in an Asian-associated ancestry cluster than the approximately 630-donor mean. A further reported finding was that TCR beta sequences accurately predicted the HLA-A and HLA-B alleles for most subjects in the first cohort. In an earlier analysis of around 600 of the donors, most TCR beta V segments appeared in productive rearrangements about 90% or about 30% of the time, broadly matching IMGT annotations. It was suggested by the authors that the approach could potentially be generalized to other disease states and immunological phenotypes. Most TCR sequences were seen in very few donors, while some public TCRs were found in many individuals. The earlier analysis of 587 of the donors excluded roughly 16 rarely observed V segments, including chromosome 9 orphons, because counts were too low. In vitro tests confirmed that a few of the cytomegalovirus-associated TCR beta chains recognize cytomegalovirus antigens. At a false discovery rate of 0.05, a later analysis linked around 17,000 TCR beta sequences to specific HLA alleles. In a later analysis, TCR association rates were found to vary across HLA loci, with the most associated TCRs seen for DRB1 alleles and the fewest for HLA-C alleles. When HLA alleles, especially DR and DQ, strongly co-occurred, attributing TCR associations to individual alleles was difficult. The classifier was reported to diagnose cytomegalovirus status with high specificity and sensitivity in both the original cohort and the validation cohort. Presence/absence analyses assumed roughly uniform sequencing depth across donors, an assumption that may not hold. Compared with equally common non-associated chains, HLA-associated TCR beta chains in a later analysis were more clonally expanded and had lower generation probabilities. Because HLA typing was missing for some donors at each locus, association tests included only the typed subset. A group of highly shared sequence variants was considered likely to be a technical artifact of the sequencing pipeline. An association between a missense DCLRE1C variant and V-gene and J-gene trimming of TCR beta chains was found in a later genetic analysis and replicated in an independent cohort. CMV serostatus was the only immune exposure information available for the cohort. A total of 150 or so TCR beta chains were listed by the study as associated with cytomegalovirus. A later analysis found that most CMV-associated TCR beta chains appeared HLA-restricted, with HLA associations seemingly driven largely by CMV exposure.

The CDR1 and CDR2 encoded by the germline V gene (reference sequence) are LNHDA and SQIVND. Including cysteine and phenylalanine, the CDR3 has 15 amino acids. Of all the DNA, just the CDR3 is kept, 45 bases in frame from base 1. Trimming costs V 3 bases and J 2 bases, and their ends lie 12 bases apart. Of note for this clone: Its specific antigen is unknown. Nothing much larger sits one base from this clone, and base qualities are not available.

Library creation used the immunoSEQ multiplex PCR assay. For the multiplex PCR, a mixture combining 60 forward primers for TCR Vbeta segments and 13 reverse primers for TCR Jbeta segments was used. The CDR3 region of rearranged TCR beta genes was amplified from genomic DNA by a multiplex PCR assay. On the Illumina HiSeq System, the amplified TCR beta libraries were sequenced as 87-base-pair reads. The original pipeline was this. In a later analysis, around 80 million unique TCR beta chains were counted across the approximately 640 repertoires, and approximately 11 million of these chains were shared by at least two donors. A nearest-neighbor algorithm error-corrected the raw reads and collapsed the reads into unique sequences, merging closely related sequences to remove PCR and sequencing errors. V, D and J gene segments were assigned by aligning CDR3 sequences to IMGT reference sequences. For a sequence to be retained, a match of at least six nucleotides was required to both a V gene segment and a J gene segment. Rearrangements were called productive when the CDR3 lacked stop codons and stayed in frame with V and J; all others were non-productive. Following IMGT convention, CDR3 was defined as the stretch from the second conserved V-encoded cysteine to the conserved J-encoded phenylalanine. In an earlier analysis of around 600 of the donors, sequences lacking an unambiguous match to a single V gene segment were excluded. An earlier analysis of a few hundred of the donors called V segments functional above 56.7% productive rearrangements and segregating when the between-donor standard deviation exceeded 5%. To diagnose cytomegalovirus status from the catalog of TCR beta chain sequences, a statistical classification framework was built. A later analysis assigned V and J genes by comparing TCR nucleotide sequences with IMGT/GENE-DB human TR gene sequences. A later analysis assigned CDR3 sequences and most-parsimonious VDJ recombination scenarios with the TCRdist pipeline. A later analysis defined each TCR beta chain by its CDR3 amino acid sequence plus V-gene family, and excluded reads lacking a unique V-gene family. A later analysis removed several hundred highly shared, low-generation-probability nucleotide sequences to deal with suspected cross-contamination and a sequencing artifact. In a later analysis, a clonal expansion index for each public chain was calculated from normalized within-repertoire ranks of inferred template counts. In a later analysis, generation probabilities were computed using a VDJ recombination model fitted to out-of-frame rearrangements, and the results were checked against IGoR. In a later analysis, TCR-TCR, TCR-HLA and TCR-CMV co-occurrence was scored with hypergeometric tests, and a repertoire-size bias correction was applied to TCR pairs. A later analysis estimated false discovery rates by permuting HLA or CMV assignments 20 times. In a later analysis, co-occurring TCRs were grouped with DBSCAN, and TCRdist sequence similarity was added when clustering was performed within HLA-allele-positive subsets. For co-occurrence clustering, repertoires with fewer than 30,000 or more than 120,000 public chains were excluded, along with 4 to 6 repertoires with anomalous nucleotide sharing. As stored in TCRdb, this immuneACCESS dataset retains in-frame rearrangements with V and J assigned. A fraction of the clones does not appear; measured against another copy, unresolved V genes explain less than half of the discrepancy, and the remainder lacks a known reason. V, J and clone size were drawn from that table, and D and trimming were deduced from the DNA. For this sample the table gives 100,000 or so clones, of which around 72% were detected only once. The ten largest clonotypes hold roughly 13% of the sample.

The cohort comprised some 730 healthy bone marrow donors. At the time of sampling, every cohort member was nominally healthy, though immune exposures that went unrecorded were likely present. The donor tested CMV seropositive and was one of the 289 seropositive cohort members. A peripheral blood sample was provided by each donor, and peripheral blood mononuclear cells were used for TCR beta sequencing. The Qiagen DNeasy Blood Extraction Kit was used to extract genomic DNA from the blood cell samples. Input material: PBMCs. This sequence was found in a male donor in good health and CMV-seropositive. The V gene is TRBV19 and the J gene is TRBJ2-3; a weak D assignment points to TRBD1 (6 bases agree). The CDR3 loop reads CASSIPPGDTDTQYF. The sequenced DNA is TGTGCCAGTAGTATCCCGCCAGGGGACACAGATACGCAGTATTTT. Where the CDR3 stops, the reference TRBV19 and TRBJ2-3 genes take over; the full variable domain is DGGITQSPKYLFRKEGQNVTLSCEQNLNHDAMYWYRQDPGQGLRLIYYSQIVNDFQKGDIAEGYSVSREKKESFPLTVTSAQKNPTAFYLCASSIPPGDTDTQYFGPGTRLTVL.